This section outlines one T cell receptor beta chain sequence together with its context. This entry is derived from a study of blood T cell repertoires in COVID-19. The repertoire was sequenced with immunoSEQ multiplex PCR; TCRdb's copy has only in-frame clones and lacks some. Counted here are 27,000 or so clones, 82% occurring once; the ten biggest clones make up more than 1.5%. CDR3 size: 13 residues. CDR1 is SGHAT and CDR2 is FQNNGV in the germline V gene. V dropped 5 bases and J dropped 8; count of bases not matched to a gene: 7. This sequence joins TRBV11-2 and TRBJ1-1; 8 bases are a match to TRBD1. Specimen: peripheral blood. The TCR sequence derives from a man at least 80 years old with active or convalescent COVID-19. CDR3 loop: CASSLWTGKEAFF. DNA of the CDR3: TGTGCCAGCAGCCTTTGGACAGGGAAGGAAGCTTTCTTT.